These T cell receptor beta chains were read from a single sample in a study of CD8+ T cells in alopecia areata. Data came from immunoSEQ multiplex PCR; TCRdb stores just in-frame clones and leaves some out. This table holds about 190,000 clones, 50% to 60% found once. The material was CD4+ T cells sorted from blood, obtained at week 4, from a patient treated with tofacitinib. These receptors all come from a human donor with alopecia areata. Each CDR3 is given with its conserved first and last residue. A D gene is named only where the DNA matches it firmly. The listing skips clone size in some rows; elsewhere it reads once, few, many or a size class.

TGCAGCGTTGACGACCTCTCGGGAGTCTCAGATACGCAGTATTTT,CSVDDLSGVSDTQYF,NA,TRBV29-1,TRBJ2-3,NA
TGCAGCTTCAGGGGGTCCGGGGCCAACGTCCTGACTTTC,CSFRGSGANVLTF,once,TRBV29-1,TRBJ2-6,TRBD1
TGCAGCGTTATGGCGGGCACAGATACGCAGTATTTT,CSVMAGTDTQYF,NA,TRBV29-1,TRBJ2-3,NA
TGCAGCGCTTCAAGGACAGGCGAAACTGAAGCTTTCTTT,CSASRTGETEAFF,NA,TRBV29-1,TRBJ1-1,TRBD1
TGTGCCTGGAGTATCGTTGACGAGCAGTACTTC,CAWSIVDEQYF,NA,TRBV30,TRBJ2-7,NA
TGTGCCAGCAGCCAAGTCTGGACTAGCGATGGGACCCAGTACTTC,CASSQVWTSDGTQYF,NA,TRBV4-2,TRBJ2-5,TRBD2
TGCGCCAGCAGATCAACCCCTAGCACAGATACGCAGTATTTT,CASRSTPSTDTQYF,NA,TRBV5-1,TRBJ2-3,NA
TGTGCCTGGGGGGGGACATCGAACACTGAAGCTTTCTTT,CAWGGTSNTEAFF,few,TRBV30,TRBJ1-1,NA
TGTGCCAGCAGCCCCTCCAAGGGGGCGACGCCCGAGCAGTACTTC,CASSPSKGATPEQYF,NA,TRBV7-2,TRBJ2-7,TRBD1
TGTGCCACCAGCGGAGGTGGGGGGGTAGGCCAAGAGACCCAGTACTTC,CATSGGGGVGQETQYF,NA,TRBV15,TRBJ2-5,TRBD2
TGTGCCACCAGCAGAGATCGAGGGAGGGCGAGCGAGCAGTACTTC,CATSRDRGRASEQYF,NA,TRBV15,TRBJ2-7,TRBD2
TGCGCCAGCAGCCAAGGGATAGCGGGAGGCGGGGAGGAGACCCAGTACTTC,CASSQGIAGGGEETQYF,NA,TRBV4-1,TRBJ2-5,TRBD2
TGTGCCAGCAGCGTACTTGTTTTGGGGTGGGGTGAGCAGTTCTTC,CASSVLVLGWGEQFF,NA,TRBV9,TRBJ2-1,NA
TGCAGCGCCGGGCGGGGGCAGGGAAACACCATATATTTT,CSAGRGQGNTIYF,NA,TRBV29-1,TRBJ1-3,NA
TGCAGCGTTGGGAACAGAGGGGAGACCCAGTACTTC,CSVGNRGETQYF,NA,TRBV29-1,TRBJ2-5,NA
TGTGCCAGCAGCGGACCCATTCCCGACTACGAGCAGTACTTC,CASSGPIPDYEQYF,few,TRBV5-4,TRBJ2-7,NA
TGCGCCAGCAGCCAAGATACCCCGGTTCATGAGCAGTTCTTC,CASSQDTPVHEQFF,few,TRBV4-1,TRBJ2-1,NA
TGTGCCAGTAGCGAACGTAATGAGCAGTTCTTC,CASSERNEQFF,many,TRBV19,TRBJ2-1,NA
TGCGCCAGCAGCCAAGATTCTGAGCAGTTCTTC,CASSQDSEQFF,NA,TRBV4-1,TRBJ2-1,NA
TGTGCCAGCAGGGCCGGGACAGGGAGCGGGGAGCTGTTTTTT,CASRAGTGSGELFF,NA,TRBV2,TRBJ2-2,TRBD1
TGTGCCAGCACCATTTTCGGGAGCGCAGATACGCAGTATTTT,CASTIFGSADTQYF,NA,TRBV7-2,TRBJ2-3,NA
TGTGCCAGCAGCCCCCAAGCAAGGACAGATACGCAGTATTTT,CASSPQARTDTQYF,NA,TRBV7-3,TRBJ2-3,NA
TGTGCCAGTGGGTTGTCGGATCGGTACTACGAGCAGTACTTC,CASGLSDRYYEQYF,once,TRBV6-6,TRBJ2-7,NA
TGCAGCGTTGAAGGGGCTGGCACAGATACGCAGTATTTT,CSVEGAGTDTQYF,few,TRBV29-1,TRBJ2-3,NA
TGCAGCGTGACCAAGACAGGGATAGGGTACGAGCAGTACTTC,CSVTKTGIGYEQYF,NA,TRBV29-1,TRBJ2-7,TRBD1
TGTGCCAGCAGCCAACTCGGGAGTTCTGACACCGGGGAGCTGTTTTTT,CASSQLGSSDTGELFF,NA,TRBV14,TRBJ2-2,NA
TGCAGCGTTCCCGGGACAGGGGTTGCAGATACGCAGTATTTT,CSVPGTGVADTQYF,few,TRBV29-1,TRBJ2-3,TRBD1
TGTGCCAGCAGCCCCGATCGGGGACGTAGCACAGATACGCAGTATTTT,CASSPDRGRSTDTQYF,many,TRBV7-2,TRBJ2-3,NA
TGCGCCAGCAGCGTTCGGGGGGATCCTGAAGCTTTCTTT,CASSVRGDPEAFF,NA,TRBV5-1,TRBJ1-1,NA
TGCAGCGTTGAAGATGGGCAGAGCCAAGAGACCCAGTACTTC,CSVEDGQSQETQYF,few,TRBV29-1,TRBJ2-5,NA
TGTGCCAGCAGTTTACCAGGGCTTGGGGATACGCAGTATTTT,CASSLPGLGDTQYF,NA,TRBV28,TRBJ2-3,NA
TGCGCCAGCAGCCAAGATAGTGCTACCTATACGCAGTATTTT,CASSQDSATYTQYF,NA,TRBV4-1,TRBJ2-3,NA
TGCAGCGTAGTGACGGACTCTGAAAAACTGTTTTTT,CSVVTDSEKLFF,NA,TRBV29-1,TRBJ1-4,NA
TGCAGCGTTGGAAGGGGGCAAGGGGCCAGCACAGATACGCAGTATTTT,CSVGRGQGASTDTQYF,NA,TRBV29-1,TRBJ2-3,TRBD1
TGTGCCAGCAGAGGCGCGACTAGCGGGAGCTTTCTCTACGAGCAGTACTTC,CASRGATSGSFLYEQYF,few,TRBV11-2,TRBJ2-7,TRBD2
TGCAGCGTCCCGGGACAGGGGCGCCCAGAGATGACATTCAATGAGCAGTTCTTC,CSVPGQGRPEMTFNEQFF,few,TRBV29-1,TRBJ2-1,TRBD1
TGTGCCAGCAGCTCACGCGGGCCAGATACGCAGTATTTT,CASSSRGPDTQYF,NA,TRBV7-9,TRBJ2-3,NA
TGTGCCAGCAGTTCGGTGGTAGTGGGGAGAGATACGCAGTATTTT,CASSSVVVGRDTQYF,NA,TRBV27,TRBJ2-3,NA
TGTGCCAGCAGCAACTACGAGCAGTACTTC,CASSNYEQYF,few,TRBV7-2,TRBJ2-7,NA
TGTGCCATCAGTGAGTACGTGACAGATACGCAGTATTTT,CAISEYVTDTQYF,NA,TRBV10-3,TRBJ2-3,NA
TGTGCCACTCGTCATAGCGGGGAAGAGACCCAGTACTTC,CATRHSGEETQYF,NA,TRBV25-1,TRBJ2-5,TRBD2
TGTGCCTGGAGGACCCAAGTGGCCGGGGAGCAGTACTTC,CAWRTQVAGEQYF,few,TRBV30,TRBJ2-7,NA
TGCAGCGTTGGGTTGAGACAGGGAGTCGGAGCTTTCTTT,CSVGLRQGVGAFF,NA,TRBV29-1,TRBJ1-1,TRBD1
TGTGCCAGCAGCTTAGGAGTCTCTGGGGCCAACGTCCTGACTTTC,CASSLGVSGANVLTF,NA,TRBV7-9,TRBJ2-6,NA
TGTGCCAGCAGTGAAGGGGGACAGGGTGGCACTGAAGCTTTCTTT,CASSEGGQGGTEAFF,few,TRBV25-1,TRBJ1-1,TRBD1
TGTGCCAGCAGCTTAGTCCCTGGGGCCAACGTCCTGACTTTC,CASSLVPGANVLTF,few,TRBV7-8,TRBJ2-6,NA
TGTGCCAGCAGCCAACCGACAGGGGAAGCTTTCTTT,CASSQPTGEAFF,NA,TRBV4-2,TRBJ1-1,TRBD1
TGTGCCAGCAGCCCCACAAGGGAGACCCAGTACTTC,CASSPTRETQYF,NA,TRBV6-5,TRBJ2-5,NA
TGTGCCAGCAGTGAAATAAGACTAGAGGCTCCCGAGCAGTACTTC,CASSEIRLEAPEQYF,NA,TRBV6-1,TRBJ2-7,NA
TGTGCCAGCAGTATAAACAGGGGAGGCAATGAGCAGTTCTTC,CASSINRGGNEQFF,NA,TRBV2,TRBJ2-1,NA
TGTGCCAGCAGTGAAGTGGGGGGTACTGAAGCTTTCTTT,CASSEVGGTEAFF,once,TRBV2,TRBJ1-1,NA
TGTGCCAGCAGCTTACAGGACGGACAGGGCTACGAGCAGTACTTC,CASSLQDGQGYEQYF,NA,TRBV7-9,TRBJ2-7,TRBD1